This T cell receptor (beta chain) was captured in a study of blood T cells in healthy people across ages. Points from the study as a whole: Using unsorted PBMCs precluded a conclusive naive versus antigen-experienced comparison.

A J-beta primer mix and a sample-barcoded 5' primer were used in a second PCR of roughly 6 to 11 cycles. Each cDNA molecule was tagged by a template-switch adaptor that had 12 random nucleotides. MiXCR was run by TCRdb on the 5' RACE reads, yielding one entry per CDR3 protein. The table lists roughly 730,000 distinct CDR3 sequences, just over 55% of them singletons, with 20% to 30% in the top ten. Every sample yielded at least 6 million isolated PBMCs. A few counts support this clonotype. As yet, its antigen is unknown. Germline V gene lookup returns CDR1 SGDLS and CDR2 YYNGEE. V lost 3 bases to trimming and J lost 5 bases, with 12 bases between them. The CDR3 totals 15 residues.

Sequenced sample: blood. The source is a middle-aged man in good health. The chain uses TRBV9 and TRBJ1-6; weak D call: TRBD1 (6 bases). This CDR3 is CASSGQDSNNSPLHF. CDR3 in DNA: TGTGCCAGCAGCGGACAGGACAGTAATAATTCACCCCTCCACTTT.